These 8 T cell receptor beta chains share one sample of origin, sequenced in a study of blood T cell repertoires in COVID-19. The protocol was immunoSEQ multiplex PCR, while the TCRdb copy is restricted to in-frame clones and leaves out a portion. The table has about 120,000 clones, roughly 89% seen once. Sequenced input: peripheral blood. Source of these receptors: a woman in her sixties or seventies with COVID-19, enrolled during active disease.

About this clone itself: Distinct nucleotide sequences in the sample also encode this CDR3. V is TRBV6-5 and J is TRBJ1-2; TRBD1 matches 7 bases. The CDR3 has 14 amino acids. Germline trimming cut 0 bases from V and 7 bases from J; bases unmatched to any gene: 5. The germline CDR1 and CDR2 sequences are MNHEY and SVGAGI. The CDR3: CASSYSGQGGGYTF. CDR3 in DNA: TGTGCCAGCAGTTACTCGGGGCAGGGGGGTGGCTACACCTTC.

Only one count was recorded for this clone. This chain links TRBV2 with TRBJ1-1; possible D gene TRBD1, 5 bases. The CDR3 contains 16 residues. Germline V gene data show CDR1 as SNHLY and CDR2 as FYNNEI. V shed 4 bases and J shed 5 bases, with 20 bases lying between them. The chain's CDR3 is CASSAPRRMGGTEAFF. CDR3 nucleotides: TGTGCCAGCAGTGCGCCCCGTCGGATGGGGGGAACTGAAGCTTTCTTT.

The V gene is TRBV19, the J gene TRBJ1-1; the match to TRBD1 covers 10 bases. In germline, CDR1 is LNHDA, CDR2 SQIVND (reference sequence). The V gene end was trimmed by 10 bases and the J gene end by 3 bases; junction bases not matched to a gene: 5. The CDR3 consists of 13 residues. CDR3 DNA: TGTGCCACCGACAGGGGGCGTGACACTGAAGCTTTCTTT. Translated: CATDRGRDTEAFF.

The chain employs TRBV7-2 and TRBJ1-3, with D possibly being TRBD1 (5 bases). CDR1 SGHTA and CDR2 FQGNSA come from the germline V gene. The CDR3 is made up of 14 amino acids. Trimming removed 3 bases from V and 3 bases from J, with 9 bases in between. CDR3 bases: TGTGCCAGCAGCTTTTGGCAGGGTGGAAACACCATATATTTT. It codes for CASSFWQGGNTIYF.

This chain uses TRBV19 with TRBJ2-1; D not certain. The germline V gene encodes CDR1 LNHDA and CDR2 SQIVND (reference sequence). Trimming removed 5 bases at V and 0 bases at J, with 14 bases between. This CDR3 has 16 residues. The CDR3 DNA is TGTGCCAGTAGTTCTGTGACTTTCAGCTCCTACAATGAGCAGTTCTTC. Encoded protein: CASSSVTFSSYNEQFF.

CDR3 sequence reads: CASSFGTGFNEKLFF. For the CDR3, the DNA is TGTGCCAGCAGCTTCGGGACAGGGTTTAATGAAAAACTGTTTTTT. V and J are TRBV5-8 and TRBJ1-4; 9 bases align to TRBD1. Looked up from germline, CDR1 is SGHTS and CDR2 is YDEGEE. V lost 2 bases, J lost 4 bases, and 3 bases stayed unmatched. The CDR3 is 15 amino acids. The full variable domain, its missing parts supplied by reference TRBV5-8 and TRBJ1-4, is EAGVTQSPTHLIKTRGQQATLRCSPISGHTSVYWYQQALGLGLQFLLWYDEGEERNRGNFPPRFSGRQFPNYSSELNVNALELEDSALYLCASSFGTGFNEKLFFGSGTQLSVL.

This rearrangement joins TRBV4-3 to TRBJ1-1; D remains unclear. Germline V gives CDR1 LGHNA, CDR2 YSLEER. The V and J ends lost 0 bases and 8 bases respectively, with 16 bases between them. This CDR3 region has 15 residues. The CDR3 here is CASSQDATISEEAFF. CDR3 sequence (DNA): TGCGCCAGCAGCCAAGACGCCACCATCTCCGAGGAAGCTTTCTTT.

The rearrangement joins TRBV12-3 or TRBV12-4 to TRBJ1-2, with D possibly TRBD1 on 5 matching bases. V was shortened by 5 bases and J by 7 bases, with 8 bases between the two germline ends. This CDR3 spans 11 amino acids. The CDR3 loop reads CASSGRGGYTF. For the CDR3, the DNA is TGTGCCAGCAGTGGGAGGGGTGGCTACACCTTC.